This T cell receptor beta chain was sequenced during a study of shared clonotypes between healthy human individuals (dated by TCRdb to about 2020). Concerning the study at large: The cohort included three men and two women between 18 and 49 years of age. Libraries were prepared and TCR repertoires were sequenced by different laboratories using diverse techniques, in order to increase sequencing depth and limit assay-specific biases. To estimate repertoire size and how much clonotypes are shared between individuals, the study performed deep sequencing of blood TCR repertoires from roughly five healthy adults. Per donor, leukapheresis produced somewhere between about 0.8 and 9 billion PBMCs. For each donor, three plates each were used for CD4 naive and CD4 memory, two plates were used for CD8 naive, and one plate was used for CD8 memory. Here is what the overall study found, with its caveats: Across a handful of donors, roughly 5.1% of naive CD4, approximately 3.6% of naive CD8, under 2.5% of memory CD4, and about 0.44% of memory CD8 clonotypes were shared. Only blood was sampled, and tissue TCR repertoires likely differ from those in blood. Naive subsets generally had larger estimated clonotype richness than memory subsets did. Pairwise subsampling led to the expectation that sequencing depth would affect the degree of clonotype sharing among donors. The small number of donors limited the genetic and exposure-history diversity represented. Compared with non-shared clonotypes, the clonotypes found in all four sorted-subset donors had higher generation probabilities. Incomplete sequencing was indicated by rarefaction of sorted-subset datasets, despite the large sequencing depth.

The germline V gene (reference sequence) sets CDR1 to MNHEY and CDR2 to SMNVEV. Germline trimming: 2 bases from V, 1 base from J; junction bases outside gene matches: 5. From its cysteine to its phenylalanine, the CDR3 spans 17 amino acids. Only the CDR3 portion is preserved as DNA: 51 bases, with reading frame beginning at the first base. CD8 naive samples were obtained by positive selection for CCR7 among CD45RO-negative cells, yielding a CD45RA+CCR7+ population from which TemRA cells were excluded. Healthy HIV-negative adults with no recently reported acute infections or vaccinations were included as donors. All donors were Caucasian adults living in Nashville, Tennessee, USA. Blood was obtained by leukapheresis, after which PBMCs were separated by Ficoll-Histopaque density gradient centrifugation and cryopreserved in liquid nitrogen vapor phase. Purity and quantity of every magnetically sorted T cell population were checked by analytical flow cytometry. From each sorted fraction, genomic DNA was isolated and quantified by UV absorbance on a Nanodrop 2000c.

A remark on this clone: No antigen is known for it. The input lacks base qualities; no much larger clone sits a single base away.

Using the deep immunoSEQ assay, multiplex PCR amplified TCR CDR3 regions from genomic DNA. Extracted genomic DNA from each cell subset was spread evenly across all wells of several immunoSEQ 96-well plates, with each plate serving as a replicate. Each replicate PCR for sorted subsets received approximately 200 ng genomic DNA, equal to roughly 29,000 T cell genomes. Purified libraries were measured with a Qubit 3.0 fluorometer, size-checked on a Bioanalyzer 2100, and measured again with the KAPA Library Quantification kit. A separate single-read 150-cycle Illumina NextSeq 550 flow cell was used to sequence each immunoSEQ 96-well plate. The published analysis was carried out like this. Because the immunoSEQ output included only junctional sequences and no quality scores, the filtering could not be the same as the filtering used for full-length reads. To assign V/J genes and CDR3, sequences were annotated using PyIR, a Python wrapper for IgBLAST v1.9, with IMGT germline references. Reads were removed for weak V/J assignments (E-value above 1e-6), missing CDR3, stop codons, out-of-frame junctions, or ambiguous translated residues. V3J clonotypes were defined as sequences sharing the same inferred V gene, J gene, and CDR3 amino acid sequence. Percentage overlap between repertoires was calculated by dividing the number of shared unique clonotypes by the size of the smaller repertoire. Repertoire richness was assessed with RTK rarefaction, the Chao1 estimator, and Recon v2.1 estimates of unobserved clonotypes. For all TCRbeta clonotypes obtained by the gDNA method from a few donors, generation probabilities were computed with OLGA. Sourced from immuneACCESS, this table was stored by TCRdb with only in-frame sequences that have V and J called. A share of the clones is absent; for the studies checked, an unresolved V gene accounts for under half, and the remainder has no known explanation. From that table come the V and J calls and clone size; the DNA was used to work out D and trimming. The sample contains about 1,900,000 clones, just under 95% of them found a single time. 1% to 1.5% of the sample goes to the ten largest clones.

Material for sequencing was naive CD8+ T cells sorted from blood. The cell subset or site label, as the study defines it: CD45RA+CCR7+. The sequence was collected from a man between 18 and 29 years old in good health. The receptor chain draws on TRBV27 and TRBJ2-4, with TRBD1 identical over 10 junction bases. The CDR3 is CASSLRQGAPAKNIQYF. The base sequence is TGTGCCAGCAGTTTAAGACAGGGGGCGCCGGCCAAAAACATTCAGTACTTC.